The rows below give T cell receptor beta chains drawn from one sample of a study of cytomegalovirus exposure and HLA in healthy donors. This table comes from immunoSEQ multiplex PCR, and its TCRdb copy is limited to in-frame clones, with some not included. The sample carries fewer than 110,000 clones, roughly 70% recorded once. Sequencing was done on a sample of PBMCs. The receptors were sampled from a woman between 40 and 50 years old in good health and CMV-seropositive. CDR3s include the opening cysteine and the closing phenylalanine or tryptophan. D genes are given only for firm matches. Some rows have no size entry. The others give once, few or many, or a class for an expanded clone.

d_call: .
j_call: TRBJ1-1
v_call: TRBV19
clone_size: .
cdr3_aa: CASSTWTVRNTEAFF
cdr3_nt: TGTGCCAGTAGTACGTGGACAGTTAGGAACACTGAAGCTTTCTTT

d_call: .
j_call: TRBJ1-1
v_call: TRBV30
clone_size: .
cdr3_aa: CAWGGTANTEAFF
cdr3_nt: TGTGCCTGGGGAGGGACGGCGAACACTGAAGCTTTCTTT

d_call: .
j_call: TRBJ1-4
v_call: TRBV7-9
clone_size: .
cdr3_aa: CASSLVSGSAGKLFF
cdr3_nt: TGTGCCAGCAGCTTAGTTTCAGGCTCCGCAGGAAAACTGTTTTTT

d_call: TRBD2
j_call: TRBJ2-1
v_call: TRBV6-4
clone_size: .
cdr3_aa: CASGPSGSGRDEQFF
cdr3_nt: TGTGCCAGCGGACCTAGCGGGAGCGGGCGGGATGAGCAGTTCTTC

d_call: .
j_call: TRBJ2-4
v_call: TRBV29-1
clone_size: .
cdr3_aa: CSVEGGFGKNIQYF
cdr3_nt: TGCAGCGTTGAAGGGGGCTTTGGCAAAAACATTCAGTACTTC

d_call: .
j_call: TRBJ1-1
v_call: TRBV6-5
clone_size: .
cdr3_aa: CASGGVNTEAFF
cdr3_nt: TGTGCCAGTGGGGGGGTTAACACTGAAGCTTTCTTT

d_call: TRBD2
j_call: TRBJ2-7
v_call: TRBV7-2
clone_size: .
cdr3_aa: CASSVEGTSPHEQYF
cdr3_nt: TGTGCCAGCAGCGTAGAGGGGACTAGCCCCCACGAGCAGTACTTC

d_call: .
j_call: TRBJ2-6
v_call: TRBV18
clone_size: .
cdr3_aa: CASSPTSGANVLTF
cdr3_nt: TGTGCCAGCTCACCTACTTCTGGGGCCAACGTCCTGACTTTC

d_call: .
j_call: TRBJ1-1
v_call: TRBV2
clone_size: few
cdr3_aa: CASSMTEMNTEAFF
cdr3_nt: TGTGCCAGCAGTATGACAGAAATGAACACTGAAGCTTTCTTT

d_call: .
j_call: TRBJ1-3
v_call: TRBV15
clone_size: few
cdr3_aa: CATSSDRSSGNTIYF
cdr3_nt: TGTGCCACCAGCTCAGACAGGAGCTCTGGAAACACCATATATTTT

d_call: .
j_call: TRBJ1-1
v_call: TRBV6-1
clone_size: .
cdr3_aa: CASSEWSRGGTEAFF
cdr3_nt: TGTGCCAGCAGTGAATGGTCCCGGGGGGGCACTGAAGCTTTCTTT

d_call: .
j_call: TRBJ2-5
v_call: TRBV7-9
clone_size: .
cdr3_aa: CASSSYEGQQETQYF
cdr3_nt: TGTGCCAGCAGCTCTTATGAAGGACAGCAAGAGACCCAGTACTTC

d_call: .
j_call: TRBJ2-7
v_call: TRBV19
clone_size: .
cdr3_aa: CASSSTTRSSYEQYF
cdr3_nt: TGTGCCAGTAGTTCTACGACTAGGAGCTCCTACGAGCAGTACTTC

d_call: .
j_call: TRBJ2-2
v_call: TRBV5-1
clone_size: .
cdr3_aa: CASSQNTGELFF
cdr3_nt: TGCGCCAGCAGTCAGAACACCGGGGAGCTGTTTTTT

d_call: TRBD2
j_call: TRBJ2-5
v_call: TRBV11-3
clone_size: few
cdr3_aa: CASSLVSGGVETQYF
cdr3_nt: TGTGCCAGCAGCTTAGTTAGCGGGGGAGTGGAGACCCAGTACTTC

d_call: TRBD1
j_call: TRBJ2-7
v_call: TRBV19
clone_size: .
cdr3_aa: CASSIVGDRRMAEPYEQYF
cdr3_nt: TGTGCCAGTAGTATAGTAGGGGACAGGCGGATGGCGGAACCCTACGAGCAGTACTTC

d_call: .
j_call: TRBJ1-2
v_call: TRBV7-6
clone_size: .
cdr3_aa: CASSLKSDGYTF
cdr3_nt: TGTGCCAGCAGCTTAAAGTCGGATGGCTACACCTTC

d_call: .
j_call: TRBJ1-1
v_call: TRBV5-1
clone_size: few
cdr3_aa: CASSAWGENTEAFF
cdr3_nt: TGCGCCAGCAGCGCATGGGGGGAAAACACTGAAGCTTTCTTT

d_call: TRBD1
j_call: TRBJ2-7
v_call: TRBV4-2
clone_size: .
cdr3_aa: CASSQPGQGNYEQYF
cdr3_nt: TGTGCCAGCAGCCAACCGGGACAGGGGAACTACGAGCAGTACTTC

d_call: .
j_call: TRBJ2-3
v_call: TRBV7-3
clone_size: .
cdr3_aa: CASSLFPSGTDTQYF
cdr3_nt: TGTGCCAGCAGCTTATTTCCGAGTGGCACAGATACGCAGTATTTT

d_call: .
j_call: TRBJ1-4
v_call: TRBV27
clone_size: .
cdr3_aa: CASSRQGSTNEKLFF
cdr3_nt: TGTGCCAGCAGTCGTCAGGGTTCTACTAATGAAAAACTGTTTTTT

d_call: .
j_call: TRBJ2-5
v_call: TRBV2
clone_size: once
cdr3_aa: CASGEVPQETQYF
cdr3_nt: TGTGCCAGCGGGGAGGTGCCACAAGAGACCCAGTACTTC

d_call: .
j_call: TRBJ1-1
v_call: TRBV30
clone_size: .
cdr3_aa: CAWSVLVEAFF
cdr3_nt: TGTGCCTGGAGTGTACTGGTTGAAGCTTTCTTT